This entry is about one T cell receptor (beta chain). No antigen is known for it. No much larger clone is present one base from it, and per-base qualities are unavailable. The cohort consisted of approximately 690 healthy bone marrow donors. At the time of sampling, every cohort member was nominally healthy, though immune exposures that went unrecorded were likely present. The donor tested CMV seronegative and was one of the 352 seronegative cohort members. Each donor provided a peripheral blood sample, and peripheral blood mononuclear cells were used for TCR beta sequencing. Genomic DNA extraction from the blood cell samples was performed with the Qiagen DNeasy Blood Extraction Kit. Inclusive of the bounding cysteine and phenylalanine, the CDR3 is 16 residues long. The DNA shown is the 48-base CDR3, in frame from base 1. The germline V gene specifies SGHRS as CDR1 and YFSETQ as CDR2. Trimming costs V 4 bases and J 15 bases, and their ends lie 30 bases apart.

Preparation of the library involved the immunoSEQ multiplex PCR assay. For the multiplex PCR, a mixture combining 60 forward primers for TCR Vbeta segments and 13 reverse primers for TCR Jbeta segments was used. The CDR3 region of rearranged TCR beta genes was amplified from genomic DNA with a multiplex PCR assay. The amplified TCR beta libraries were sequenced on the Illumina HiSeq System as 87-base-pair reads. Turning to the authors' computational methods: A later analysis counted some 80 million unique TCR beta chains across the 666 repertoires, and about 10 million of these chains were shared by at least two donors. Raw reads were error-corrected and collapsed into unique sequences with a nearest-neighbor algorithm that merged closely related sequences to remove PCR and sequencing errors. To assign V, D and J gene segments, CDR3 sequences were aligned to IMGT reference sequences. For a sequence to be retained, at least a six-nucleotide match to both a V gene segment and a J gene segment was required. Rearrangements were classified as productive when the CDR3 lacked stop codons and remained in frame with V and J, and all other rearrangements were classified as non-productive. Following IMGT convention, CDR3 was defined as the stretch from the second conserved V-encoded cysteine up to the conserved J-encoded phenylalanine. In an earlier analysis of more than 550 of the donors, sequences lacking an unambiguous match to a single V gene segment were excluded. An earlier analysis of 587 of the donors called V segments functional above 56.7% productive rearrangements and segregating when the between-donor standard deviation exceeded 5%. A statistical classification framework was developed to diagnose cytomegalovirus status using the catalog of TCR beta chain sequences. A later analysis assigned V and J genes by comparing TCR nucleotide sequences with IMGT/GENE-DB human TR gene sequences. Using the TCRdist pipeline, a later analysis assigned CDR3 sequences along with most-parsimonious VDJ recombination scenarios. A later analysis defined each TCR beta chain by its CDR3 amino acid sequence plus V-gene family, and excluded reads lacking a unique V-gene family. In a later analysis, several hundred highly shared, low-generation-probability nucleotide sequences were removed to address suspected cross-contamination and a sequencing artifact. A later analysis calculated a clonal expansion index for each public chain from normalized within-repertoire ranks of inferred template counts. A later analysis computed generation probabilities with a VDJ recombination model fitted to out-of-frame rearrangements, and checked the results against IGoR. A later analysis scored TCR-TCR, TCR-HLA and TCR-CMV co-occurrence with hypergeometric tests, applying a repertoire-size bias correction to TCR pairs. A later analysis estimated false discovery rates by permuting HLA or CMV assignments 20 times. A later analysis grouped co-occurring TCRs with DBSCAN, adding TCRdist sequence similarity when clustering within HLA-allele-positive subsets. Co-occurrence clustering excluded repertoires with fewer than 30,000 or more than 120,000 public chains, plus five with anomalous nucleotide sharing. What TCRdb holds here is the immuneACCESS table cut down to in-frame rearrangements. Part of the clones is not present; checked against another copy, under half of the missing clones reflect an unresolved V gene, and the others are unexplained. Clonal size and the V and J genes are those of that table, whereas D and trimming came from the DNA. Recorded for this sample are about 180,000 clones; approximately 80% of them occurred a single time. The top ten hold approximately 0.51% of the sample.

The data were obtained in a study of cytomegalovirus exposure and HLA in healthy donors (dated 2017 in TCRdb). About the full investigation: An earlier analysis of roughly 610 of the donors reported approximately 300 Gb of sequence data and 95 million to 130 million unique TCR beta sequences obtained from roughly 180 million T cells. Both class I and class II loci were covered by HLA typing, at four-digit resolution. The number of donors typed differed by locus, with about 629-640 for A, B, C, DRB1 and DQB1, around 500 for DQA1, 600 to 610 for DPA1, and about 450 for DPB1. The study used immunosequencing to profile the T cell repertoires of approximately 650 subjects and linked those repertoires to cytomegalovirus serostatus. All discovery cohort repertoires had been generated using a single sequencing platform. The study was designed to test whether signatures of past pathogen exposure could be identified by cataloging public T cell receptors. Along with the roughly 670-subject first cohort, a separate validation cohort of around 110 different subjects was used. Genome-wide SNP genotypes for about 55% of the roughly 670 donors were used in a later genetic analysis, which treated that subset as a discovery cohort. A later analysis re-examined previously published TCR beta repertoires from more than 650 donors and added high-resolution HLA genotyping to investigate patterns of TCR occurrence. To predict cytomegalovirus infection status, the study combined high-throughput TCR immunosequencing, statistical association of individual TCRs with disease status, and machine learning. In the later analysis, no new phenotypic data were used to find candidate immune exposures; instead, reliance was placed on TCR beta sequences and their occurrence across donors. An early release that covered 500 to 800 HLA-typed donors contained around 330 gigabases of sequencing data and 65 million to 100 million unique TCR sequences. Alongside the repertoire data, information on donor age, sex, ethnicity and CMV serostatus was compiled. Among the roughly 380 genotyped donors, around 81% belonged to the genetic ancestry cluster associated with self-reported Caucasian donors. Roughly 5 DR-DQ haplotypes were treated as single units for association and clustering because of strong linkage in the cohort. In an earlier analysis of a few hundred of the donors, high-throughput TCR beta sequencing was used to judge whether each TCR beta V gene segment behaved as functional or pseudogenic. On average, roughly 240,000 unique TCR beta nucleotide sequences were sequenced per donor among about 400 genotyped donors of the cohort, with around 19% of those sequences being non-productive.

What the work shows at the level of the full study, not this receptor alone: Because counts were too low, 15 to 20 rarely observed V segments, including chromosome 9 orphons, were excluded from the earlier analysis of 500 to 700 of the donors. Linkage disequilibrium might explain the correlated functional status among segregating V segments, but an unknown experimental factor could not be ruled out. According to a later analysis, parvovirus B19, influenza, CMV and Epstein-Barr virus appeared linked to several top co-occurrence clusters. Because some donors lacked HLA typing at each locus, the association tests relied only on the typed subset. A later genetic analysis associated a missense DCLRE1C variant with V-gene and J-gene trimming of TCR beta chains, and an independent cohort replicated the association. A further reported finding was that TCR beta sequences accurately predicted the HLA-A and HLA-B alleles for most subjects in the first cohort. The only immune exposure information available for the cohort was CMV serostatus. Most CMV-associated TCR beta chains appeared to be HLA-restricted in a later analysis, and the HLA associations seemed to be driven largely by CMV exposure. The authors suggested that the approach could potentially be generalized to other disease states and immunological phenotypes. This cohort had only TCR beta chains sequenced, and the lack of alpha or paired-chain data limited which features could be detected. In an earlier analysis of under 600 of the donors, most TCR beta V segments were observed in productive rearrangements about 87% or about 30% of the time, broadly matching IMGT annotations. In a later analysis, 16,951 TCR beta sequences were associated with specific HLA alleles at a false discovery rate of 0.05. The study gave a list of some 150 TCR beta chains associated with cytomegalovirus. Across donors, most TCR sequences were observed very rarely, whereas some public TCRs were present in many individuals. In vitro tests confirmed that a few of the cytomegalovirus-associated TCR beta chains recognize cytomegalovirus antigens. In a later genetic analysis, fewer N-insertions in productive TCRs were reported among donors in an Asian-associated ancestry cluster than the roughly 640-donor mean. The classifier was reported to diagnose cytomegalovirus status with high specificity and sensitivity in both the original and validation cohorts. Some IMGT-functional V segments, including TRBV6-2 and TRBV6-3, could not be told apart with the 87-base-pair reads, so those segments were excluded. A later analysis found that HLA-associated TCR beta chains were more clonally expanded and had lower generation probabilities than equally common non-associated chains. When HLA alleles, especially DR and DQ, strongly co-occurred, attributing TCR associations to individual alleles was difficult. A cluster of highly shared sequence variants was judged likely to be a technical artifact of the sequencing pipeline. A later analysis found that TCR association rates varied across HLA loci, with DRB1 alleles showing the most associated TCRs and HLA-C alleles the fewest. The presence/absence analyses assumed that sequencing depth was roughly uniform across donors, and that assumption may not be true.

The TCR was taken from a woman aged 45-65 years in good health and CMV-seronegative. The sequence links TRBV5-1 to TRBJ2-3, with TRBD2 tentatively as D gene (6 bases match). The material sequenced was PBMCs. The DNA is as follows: TGCGCCAGCAGCCAGGCAGCCGGGAGCGGACCATACCCCGGTTATTTT. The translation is CASSQAAGSGPYPGYF.